These T cell receptor beta chains were read from a single sample in a study of naive and memory T cell subsets. One entry per CDR3 protein, called by TCRdb with MiXCR from the UMI-ligation and nested PCR reads. The sample shows roughly 91,000 distinct CDR3 sequences, around 13% of them seen only once. Sequencing was done on a sample of central memory CD4+ T cells from blood. The receptors were gathered from a human donor in good health. The CDR3 runs from the conserved cysteine through the conserved F or W. The D gene is left open where the match is weak. Clone size, where shown, is once, few, many, or a class for clones that have expanded.

13	TRBV2	NA	TRBD1	TRBJ2-1	CASWTGSYNEQFF	TGTGCCAGCTGGACAGGCTCCTACAATGAGCAGTTCTTC
16	TRBV4-2	once	NA	TRBJ2-3	CASSQLQGTTADTQYF	TGTGCCAGCAGCCAGTTACAGGGAACAACGGCAGATACGCAGTATTTT
13	TRBV6-2/TRBV6-3	NA	NA	TRBJ2-7	CASSTYGTYEQYF	TGTGCCAGCAGTACTTACGGGACTTACGAGCAGTACTTC
16	TRBV5-1	few	NA	TRBJ1-1	CASAHEGRRGNTEAFF	TGCGCCAGCGCCCATGAGGGACGGAGGGGAAACACTGAAGCTTTCTTT
11	TRBV29-1	few	NA	TRBJ1-4	CSVEQNEKLFF	TGCAGCGTTGAGCAGAATGAAAAACTGTTTTTT
12	TRBV29-1	many	NA	TRBJ1-1	CSAGTRNTEAFF	TGCAGCGCAGGAACGAGGAACACTGAAGCTTTCTTT
15	TRBV6-1	NA	NA	TRBJ2-1	CASSEKGGGRSEQFF	TGTGCCAGCAGTGAAAAAGGGGGAGGGCGGTCTGAGCAGTTCTTC
14	TRBV29-1	NA	TRBD1	TRBJ2-5	CSVNRGYYEETQYF	TGCAGCGTTAACAGGGGGTATTATGAAGAGACCCAGTACTTC
15	TRBV11-1	many	NA	TRBJ2-1	CASSWDGSGLVEQFF	TGTGCCAGCAGCTGGGACGGGAGTGGTTTAGTTGAGCAGTTCTTC
14	TRBV12-3/TRBV12-4	many	NA	TRBJ2-1	CASSLSSANNEQFF	TGTGCCAGCAGTTTGAGTAGCGCCAACAATGAGCAGTTCTTC
13	TRBV27	few	NA	TRBJ1-1	CASRVYQASEAFF	TGTGCCAGCAGAGTCTATCAGGCATCTGAAGCTTTCTTT
14	TRBV20-1	many	NA	TRBJ1-5	CSAPAGNINQPQHF	TGCAGTGCCCCTGCCGGGAACATAAATCAGCCCCAGCATTTT
14	TRBV2	NA	NA	TRBJ2-7	CASRGVTRVNEQYF	TGTGCCAGCAGAGGGGTGACTAGAGTCAACGAGCAGTACTTC
14	TRBV6-5	medium-sized	TRBD2	TRBJ2-7	CASTSGTSAYEQYF	TGTGCCAGCACCTCCGGGACTAGCGCCTACGAGCAGTACTTC
16	TRBV28	few	NA	TRBJ1-4	CASIGVSTGANEKLFF	TGTGCCAGCATAGGGGTCTCGACCGGAGCTAATGAAAAACTGTTTTTT
15	TRBV5-4	few	TRBD1	TRBJ1-2	CASSKGQGLNYGYTF	TGTGCCAGCAGCAAAGGACAGGGCCTTAACTATGGCTACACCTTC
15	TRBV2	few	TRBD1	TRBJ2-3	CASSKTGGTTDTQYF	TGTGCCAGCAGTAAAACAGGGGGCACCACAGATACGCAGTATTTT
16	TRBV13	NA	NA	TRBJ2-7	CASSPDRPGGSYEQYF	TGTGCCAGCAGCCCCGATCGGCCCGGGGGCTCCTACGAGCAGTACTTC
17	TRBV5-1	many	TRBD1	TRBJ2-6	CASSSGTGLSGANVLTF	TGCGCCAGCAGCTCCGGGACAGGGTTAAGTGGGGCCAACGTCCTGACTTTC
14	TRBV7-3	few	NA	TRBJ1-1	CASSATGTATEAFF	TGTGCCAGCAGCGCAACCGGGACGGCCACTGAAGCTTTCTTT
14	TRBV3-1	few	TRBD1	TRBJ1-1	CASSQAGRGTEAFF	TGTGCCAGCAGCCAAGCTGGCAGGGGGACTGAAGCTTTCTTT
16	TRBV3-1	few	NA	TRBJ2-1	CASSPSPGQGHNEQFF	TGTGCCAGCAGTCCCAGCCCGGGCCAGGGCCACAATGAGCAGTTCTTC
14	TRBV12-5	few	TRBD1	TRBJ2-5	CASGLQGAWETQYF	TGTGCTAGTGGTTTGCAGGGGGCTTGGGAGACCCAGTACTTC
13	TRBV6-9	NA	NA	TRBJ1-1	CASRRDMNTEAFF	TGTGCCAGCAGACGGGACATGAACACTGAAGCTTTCTTT
16	TRBV4-2	few	TRBD1	TRBJ1-1	CASSIEGQTSNTEAFF	TGTGCCAGTAGTATAGAGGGACAGACGTCAAACACTGAAGCTTTCTTT
17	TRBV20-1	NA	TRBD1	TRBJ2-3	CSAYPGQGRFGKDTQYF	TGCAGTGCTTACCCGGGACAGGGGCGTTTTGGAAAAGATACGCAGTATTTT
14	TRBV30	few	TRBD1	TRBJ2-1	CAWGTGQGYNEQFF	TGTGCCTGGGGGACTGGACAGGGGTACAATGAGCAGTTCTTC
12	TRBV2	NA	TRBD2	TRBJ2-7	CAGTSDSYEQYF	TGTGCCGGAACTAGCGATTCCTACGAGCAGTACTTC
16	TRBV7-9	few	NA	TRBJ2-3	CASSPDLGAGTDTQYF	TGTGCCAGCAGTCCGGACTTGGGAGCGGGCACAGATACGCAGTATTTT
14	TRBV5-1	many	TRBD1	TRBJ1-2	CASSQGQGVGGYTF	TGCGCCAGCAGCCAGGGACAGGGCGTCGGTGGCTACACCTTC
13	TRBV5-6	many	NA	TRBJ2-7	CASSPQGHYEQYF	TGTGCCAGCAGCCCTCAGGGTCATTACGAGCAGTACTTC
13	TRBV7-2	NA	NA	TRBJ1-1	CASSLVVSAEAFF	TGTGCCAGCAGCTTAGTGGTATCGGCTGAAGCTTTCTTT
15	TRBV5-5	NA	NA	TRBJ2-7	CASSLIQGSYYEQYF	TGTGCCAGCAGCTTGATTCAGGGGAGCTACTACGAGCAGTACTTC
15	TRBV11-2	many	TRBD2	TRBJ2-5	CASTRAAGVQETQYF	TGTGCCAGCACCCGAGCAGCGGGAGTTCAAGAGACCCAGTACTTC
15	TRBV28	few	TRBD2	TRBJ2-3	CASRSSGWSTDTQYF	TGTGCCAGCAGAAGTAGCGGGTGGAGCACAGATACGCAGTATTTT
16	TRBV25-1	NA	TRBD1	TRBJ1-6	CASSEPGGVGRSPLHF	TGTGCCAGCAGTGAGCCAGGGGGCGTGGGCCGATCACCCCTCCACTTT
11	TRBV5-6	NA	NA	TRBJ2-1	CASSRGAEQFF	TGTGCCAGCAGTAGGGGTGCTGAGCAGTTCTTC
17	TRBV7-2	many	TRBD2	TRBJ2-1	CASSLAIGTSGSNEQFF	TGTGCCAGCAGCTTAGCGATAGGGACTAGCGGGAGCAATGAGCAGTTCTTC
15	TRBV29-1	few	NA	TRBJ1-4	CSVGRGGTTNEKLFF	TGCAGCGTTGGAAGGGGTGGCACAACTAATGAAAAACTGTTTTTT
18	TRBV20-1	few	TRBD1	TRBJ2-7	CSARTNRRGRQGVREQYF	TGCAGTGCTAGAACCAACCGAAGAGGTAGACAGGGGGTTCGAGAGCAGTACTTC
17	TRBV5-6	NA	TRBD1	TRBJ2-1	CASSYISGTGSRNEQFF	TGTGCCAGCAGTTACATATCCGGGACAGGGAGTCGTAATGAGCAGTTCTTC